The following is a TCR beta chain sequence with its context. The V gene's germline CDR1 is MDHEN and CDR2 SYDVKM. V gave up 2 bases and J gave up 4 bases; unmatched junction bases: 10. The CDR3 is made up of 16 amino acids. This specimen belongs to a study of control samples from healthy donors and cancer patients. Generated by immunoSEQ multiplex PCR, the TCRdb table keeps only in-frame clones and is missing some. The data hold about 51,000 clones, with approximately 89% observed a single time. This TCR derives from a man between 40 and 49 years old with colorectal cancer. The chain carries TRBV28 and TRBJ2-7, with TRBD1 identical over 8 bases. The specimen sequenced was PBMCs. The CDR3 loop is CASSLPTGVVIYEQYF. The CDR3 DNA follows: TGTGCCAGCAGTTTACCGACAGGGGTGGTTATTTACGAGCAGTACTTC.